The 22 T cell receptor beta chains below were found in one sample sequenced in a study of cytomegalovirus exposure and HLA in healthy donors. The PCR had 60 Vbeta and 13 Jbeta primers. Clones were sequenced by immunoSEQ multiplex PCR, and TCRdb holds only the in-frame ones, with some missing. The sample data list 130,000 to 150,000 clones. The sample taken for sequencing was PBMCs. These receptors were collected from a man aged 35 to 55 in good health and CMV-seronegative.

This chain joins TRBV6-4 and TRBJ1-1, with 9 bases identical to TRBD1. The trim removed 6 bases at V and 2 bases at J, leaving 7 bases unmatched. Germline CDR1 reads MRHNA; CDR2 reads SNTAGT. The CDR3 consists of 15 residues. CDR3 nucleotide sequence: TGTGCCAGCAGACCGGGACAGGGTTTAAACACTGAAGCTTTCTTT. Translated, it gives CASRPGQGLNTEAFF.

The chain recombines TRBV9 with TRBJ2-5; D perhaps matches TRBD2 (6 bases). CDR3 length: 14 residues. Trimming pared 2 bases from V and 2 bases from J, leaving 10 bases between. In germline, CDR1 is SGDLS, CDR2 YYNGEE. The CDR3 protein is CASSVGTLQETQYF. CDR3 bases: TGTGCCAGCAGCGTTGGGACTTTACAAGAGACCCAGTACTTC.

The chain employs TRBV13 and TRBJ1-6; 7 nucleotides match TRBD1. This CDR3 has 13 residues. V trimming: 5 bases; J trimming: 10 bases; junction bases outside the gene matches: 5. Germline V lookup: CDR1 PRHDT, CDR2 FYEKMQ (reference sequence). The DNA of the CDR3 is TGTGCCAGCAGCGTAGACAGGGCCTCACCCCTCCACTTT. Translated: CASSVDRASPLHF.

This sequence joins TRBV4-2 and TRBJ2-7; tentatively, D is TRBD1 (7 bases). V was clipped by 3 bases and J by 5 bases, with 14 bases between them. Germline CDR1 reads LGHNA; CDR2 reads YNFKEQ. This CDR3 is 14 amino acids long. CDR3 DNA sequence: TGTGCCAGCAGCCAGGGACAGAGGGAGGACGAGCAGTACTTC. Its protein is CASSQGQREDEQYF.

V is TRBV2 and J is TRBJ1-5, with D uncertain. With 6 bases removed from V and 0 bases from J, the gap between germline ends came to 9 bases. This CDR3 has 14 residues. CDR1 and CDR2 (germline): SNHLY, FYNNEI. The CDR3 bases are TGTGCCAGCAGGTCAACTGGTAGCAATCAGCCCCAGCATTTT. Encoded protein: CASRSTGSNQPQHF.

This chain joins TRBV9 and TRBJ2-7; maybe TRBD2 (5 bases). Germline-derived CDR1 and CDR2 are SGDLS and YYNGEE. This CDR3 spans 15 amino acids. Trimming took off 0 bases at V and 3 bases at J, with 13 bases between the two ends. CDR3 region: CASSVVGLEGYEQYF. CDR3 DNA: TGTGCCAGCAGCGTAGTTGGTCTAGAGGGCTACGAGCAGTACTTC.

The chain combines TRBV7-9 with TRBJ2-5, with TRBD2 as a possible D gene (6 bases). The ends were cut back, 1 base at V and 4 bases at J, with 13 bases in the middle. CDR1 and CDR2 (germline): SEHNR, FQNEAQ (reference sequence). The CDR3 is 15 residues long. The CDR3 coding sequence is TGTGCCAGCAGCTTAGTTGGTGGGGGAGGAGAGACCCAGTACTTC. Protein sequence: CASSLVGGGGETQYF.

This rearrangement joins TRBV5-6 to TRBJ1-2; 8 nucleotides agree with TRBD1. Trimming removed 1 base from V and 3 bases from J; junction bases left unmatched: 2. CDR1 and CDR2 from the germline V gene are SGHDT and YYEEEE. CDR3 length: 14 residues. CDR3 loop: CASSLQGADYGYTF. In DNA, the CDR3 is TGTGCCAGCAGCTTGCAGGGGGCCGACTATGGCTACACCTTC.

The V and J genes are TRBV6-5 and TRBJ1-1, with 9 bases that match TRBD1. CDR3 size: 13 residues. Germline V gives CDR1 MNHEY, CDR2 SVGAGI. V lost 6 bases and J lost 4; bases outside the gene matches: 3. The CDR3: CASSQDRGTEAFF. Written as DNA, the CDR3 is TGTGCCAGCAGCCAGGACAGGGGCACTGAAGCTTTCTTT.

The chain employs TRBV29-1 and TRBJ2-3; D is possibly TRBD2 (6 bases). Looked up from germline, CDR1 is SQVTM and CDR2 is ANQGSEA. The CDR3 contains 16 residues. Trimming shortened V by 2 bases and J by 0 bases, and 15 bases separated the two germline ends. The CDR3 sequence is CSVERRTTLSTDTQYF. Written as DNA, the CDR3 is TGCAGCGTTGAAAGACGGACTACCCTGAGCACAGATACGCAGTATTTT.

This rearrangement joins TRBV29-1 to TRBJ2-3; the match to TRBD1 covers 8 bases. Trimming cost V 4 bases and J 6 bases; bases outside gene matches: 6. CDR1 is SQVTM and CDR2 is ANQGSEA in the germline V gene. This CDR3 contains 13 residues. The CDR3 DNA reads as TGCAGCGTTGGTGGGACAGGAGGGGATACGCAGTATTTT. Amino acids: CSVGGTGGDTQYF.

This sequence joins TRBV28 and TRBJ1-2, with 7 nucleotides matching TRBD1. The germline CDR1 and CDR2 sequences are MDHEN and SYDVKM. CDR3 length: 12 amino acids. The junction had 2 bases not matched to a gene; V was cut back by 4 bases and J by 6 bases. CDR3 in amino acids: CASSSQGNGYTF. In nucleotides, the CDR3 is TGTGCCAGCAGTTCACAGGGGAATGGCTACACCTTC.

V and J are TRBV27 and TRBJ2-2, with 8 bases lining up with TRBD1. The CDR3 spans 15 residues. J lost 4 bases, V lost 1 base, and 2 bases had no gene match. Germline CDR1 and CDR2: MNHEY and SMNVEV (reference sequence). CDR3 DNA sequence: TGTGCCAGCAGTTTATACAGGGGGTCCACCGGGGAGCTGTTTTTT. Translation: CASSLYRGSTGELFF.

This chain joins TRBV5-1 and TRBJ1-2; 8 bases match TRBD1. The CDR3 covers 15 residues. V shed 0 bases, J shed 6 bases, and the junction held 7 bases outside the gene matches. The germline CDR1 and CDR2 sequences are SGHRS and YFSETQ. CDR3 bases: TGCGCCAGCAGCTTGGCCCAGGGGGCAATAGATGGCTACACCTTC. Its protein product is CASSLAQGAIDGYTF.

The chain uses TRBV27 and TRBJ1-6; TRBD1 might be the D (6 bases). Looked up from germline, CDR1 is MNHEY and CDR2 is SMNVEV (reference sequence). The CDR3 length is 18 residues. Trimming left V 5 bases short and J 6 bases short, with 23 bases between. The CDR3 DNA reads TGTGCCAGCAGTCCCATCCGTGGGGGGGCGCTCCGTAATTCACCCCTCCACTTT. Translating it yields CASSPIRGGALRNSPLHF.

The genes are TRBV19 and TRBJ2-3, with 9 bases fitting TRBD1. Germline CDR1 is LNHDA and CDR2 is SQIVND (reference sequence). This CDR3 region has 15 residues. After removal of 6 bases from V and 3 bases from J, the junction contained 7 bases not matched to a gene. The CDR3 DNA follows: TGTGCCAGTAGAGCTACAGGGGGCGCGACAGATACGCAGTATTTT. Its translation is CASRATGGATDTQYF.

This rearrangement joins TRBV9 to TRBJ1-5; D is undetermined. Trimming stripped 0 bases from V and 9 bases from J, with 10 bases between. The CDR3 is 13 amino acids. The germline CDR1 and CDR2 sequences are SGDLS and YYNGEE. CDR3 protein: CASSVEPGRPQHF. The CDR3 nucleotides read TGTGCCAGCAGCGTAGAGCCAGGTCGGCCCCAGCATTTT. The full variable domain, rest sourced from reference TRBV9 and TRBJ1-5, is DSGVTQTPKHLITATGQRVTLRCSPRSGDLSVYWYQQSLDQGLQFLIQYYNGEERAKGNILERFSAQQFPDLHSELNLSSLELGDSALYFCASSVEPGRPQHFGDGTRLSIL.

This rearrangement joins TRBV4-2 to TRBJ1-2; 7 bases map to TRBD1. V trimming: 1 base; J trimming: 5 bases; junction bases outside the gene matches: 4. Germline-derived CDR1 and CDR2 are LGHNA and YNFKEQ. CDR3 size: 14 residues. The CDR3 DNA sequence: TGTGCCAGCAGCCAAGTGGGACAGACGTATGGCTACACCTTC. Translated, it gives CASSQVGQTYGYTF.

The chain joins TRBV18 to TRBJ1-1, with D perhaps matching TRBD1 (6 bases). V lost 3 bases and J lost 4, with 24 bases in between. The CDR3 extends over 18 amino acids. From germline, CDR1 is KGHSH and CDR2 LQKENI. The chain's CDR3 is CASSPKVPGDPRGTEAFF. The CDR3 nucleotides read TGTGCCAGCTCACCTAAGGTGCCAGGGGATCCACGAGGCACTGAAGCTTTCTTT.

The chain links TRBV18 to TRBJ1-1; D remains unclear. This CDR3 has 12 residues. CDR1 and CDR2 from the germline V gene are KGHSH and LQKENI. V gave up 5 bases and J gave up 2 bases, with 6 bases separating them. CDR3 residues: CASSTGNTEAFF. CDR3 nucleotides: TGTGCCAGCTCAACGGGAAACACTGAAGCTTTCTTT.

The V and J genes are TRBV2 and TRBJ1-4; TRBD1 aligns across 7 bases. The CDR3 extends over 13 amino acids. The germline V gene has CDR1 SNHLY and CDR2 FYNNEI. V shed 6 bases, J shed 5 bases, and the junction held 3 bases outside the gene matches. In DNA form, the CDR3 reads TGTGCCAGCAGGACAGGGCCGAATGAAAAACTGTTTTTT. Its protein product is CASRTGPNEKLFF.

CDR3 in amino acids: CASSSQGARDTGELFF. The DNA for the CDR3 is TGTGCCAGCAGTTCGCAGGGGGCAAGGGACACCGGGGAGCTGTTTTTT. The chain combines TRBV28 with TRBJ2-2; 8 nucleotides line up with TRBD1. CDR1 and CDR2 (germline): MDHEN, SYDVKM. The CDR3 spans 16 residues. With V trimmed by 4 bases and J by 3 bases, 7 bases remained unmatched. The variable domain in full, with the rest retrieved from reference TRBV28 and TRBJ2-2, is DVKVTQSSRYLVKRTGEKVFLECVQDMDHENMFWYRQDPGLGLRLIYFSYDVKMKEKGDIPEGYSVSREKKERFSLILESASTNQTSMYLCASSSQGARDTGELFFGEGSRLTVL.